The clone carrying this T cell receptor beta chain was counted once. A read error may be the cause here, since a much bigger clone is one base away. These data come from a study of blood T cell repertoires in COVID-19. The overall study: Both acute and convalescent COVID-19 samples were obtained from the United States, Italy and Spain. Sample material is recorded as cDNA or gDNA derived from T cells, B-cell-depleted T cells, or PBMCs.

Authors' analysis steps: Nucleated cell counts were estimated from reference gene primer amplification. TCRdb keeps only in-frame clones here, not all; method: immunoSEQ multiplex PCR. The DNA gave D and trimming, while V, J and clone size come from that table. Of about 76,000 clones in the sample, about 88% are singletons; the top ten hold roughly 9.1%. The CDR3 sequence is 14 residues long. Losses at the gene ends were 3 bases for V and 4 bases for J; bases not matched to a gene: 0. The V gene's germline CDR1 is MRHNA and CDR2 SNTAGT. This sequence originates from a human donor in a cohort sampled during active COVID-19. Sequenced: peripheral blood. This chain connects TRBV6-4 to TRBJ2-3; 11 bases align to TRBD2. The CDR3 coding sequence is TGTGCCAGCAGTGAACTAGCGGGAGCAGATACGCAGTATTTT. Its protein product is CASSELAGADTQYF.